This T cell receptor (beta chain) was sequenced for a study of blood T cell repertoires in COVID-19 (TCRdb year 2020). For the wider study: Samples from collaborators originated in the United States, Italy and Spain and spanned both the acute and convalescent phases of COVID-19. The material from the prospective study consisted of cDNA or gDNA derived from T cells, B-cell-depleted T cells, or PBMCs. Deeply sampled blood TCRbeta repertoires from subjects exposed to, actively infected with, or recovered from COVID-19 were included in the dataset. The repertoires were released in a freely available public database meant as a resource for research on the immune response to SARS-CoV-2. Samples came from the ongoing ImmuneRACE study (first 160 participants) plus 1,254 subjects from 6 global collaborators. A de-identified subject ID, COVID-19 status, age in years and sex were almost always included in the sample metadata. HLA class I and class II types, where available, came from metadata supplied by the sample provider rather than from assay-based typing.

TCRbeta CDR3 regions were amplified from genomic DNA by means of the immunoSEQ Assay, a bias-controlled multiplex PCR. Concerning the study's data processing: The number of nucleated cells in each sample was estimated by amplification of reference gene primers within the assay. To quantify the absolute abundance of each unique TCRbeta CDR3 rearrangement, sequence reads were collapsed and filtered. For each sample, productive Simpson clonality was calculated as the square root of Simpson's diversity index across productive rearrangements. TCRdb holds this immuneACCESS table with in-frame rearrangements only. Some clones are missing; in checked studies, unresolved V genes explain under half, and the rest has no known cause. V, J and clone size derive from that table, while D and trimming were established from the DNA sequence. The table for this sample lists about 400,000 clones; roughly 86% of them were counted only once. The ten largest clones add up to less than 2% of the sample.

V lost 0 bases and J lost 6 bases; the stretch between them is 4 bases long. The germline V gene (reference sequence) gives CDR1 as LGHDT and CDR2 as YNNKEL. The CDR3 has 12 amino acids, counting the end cysteine and phenylalanine. The read is trimmed to its CDR3 DNA, 36 bases read in frame from base 1. Details on this clone: It lacks a known antigen. It has no much larger one-base neighbor in the sample; base qualities were not kept.

General findings and caveats noted by the study authors: Clinical and demographic metadata were provided uncurated, with the amount varying by source and participant.

Participants in the prospective study were enrolled through a virtual design, were aged about 18 to 100 years, and lived in some 24 United States geographic areas. Cohort assignment in the prospective study relied on participant-reported clinical history from a screening survey and a study questionnaire. Recovered participants in ImmuneRACE Cohort 3 were defined by two consecutive negative NP/OP PCR tests, clearance by a healthcare professional, or resolution of symptoms. In the prospective study, mobile phlebotomists collected whole blood, serum and a nasopharyngeal or oropharyngeal swab from each participant. Additional blood draws and questionnaires over a 2-month period could optionally be provided by prospective study participants. Before DNA extraction, prospective study blood samples were shipped either frozen or at room temperature.

The sequenced sample consisted of PBMCs or T cells enriched from blood (not recorded which). The rearrangement combines TRBV3-1 (or the pseudogene TRBV3-2) with TRBJ2-3, with the D gene uncertain. The clonotype comes from a woman in her twenties or thirties who had recovered from COVID-19. The CDR3 region has the sequence CASSQDLDTQYF. The DNA is as follows: TGTGCCAGCAGCCAAGACCTGGATACGCAGTATTTT.